The 17 T cell receptor beta chains listed next were all sequenced from one sample in a study of cytomegalovirus exposure and HLA in healthy donors. Clones were read by immunoSEQ multiplex PCR, and TCRdb kept only the in-frame ones, dropping some. The table has 250,000 to 400,000 clones, around 90% seen once; the top ten hold around 0.88%. The sequencing input was PBMCs. The receptor set was obtained from a man aged 25-45 years in good health and CMV-seronegative.

This sequence joins TRBV5-1 and TRBJ2-5, with TRBD1 as a possible D gene (6 bases). The germline V and J ends were trimmed by 4 bases and 0 bases, with 10 bases remaining between them. The CDR3 loop spans 14 amino acids. CDR1 is SGHRS and CDR2 is YFSETQ in the germline V gene. Here the CDR3 reads CASSEQGNQETQYF. Written as DNA, the CDR3 is TGCGCCAGCAGCGAACAGGGAAACCAAGAGACCCAGTACTTC.

This chain links TRBV2 with TRBJ1-1, with D perhaps matching TRBD1 (5 bases). The germline gives CDR1 SNHLY, CDR2 FYNNEI. The CDR3 sequence is 13 residues long. V lost 4 bases to trimming and J lost 6 bases, with 12 bases between them. In DNA form, the CDR3 reads TGTGCCAGCAGTGCAGGGTATCGCGCTGAAGCTTTCTTT. This sequence encodes CASSAGYRAEAFF.

This clone turned up a few times. The chain combines TRBV11-2 with TRBJ1-2; the D gene is possibly TRBD1 (6 bases). V was shortened by 0 bases and J by 0 bases, with 8 bases between the two germline ends. CDR1 and CDR2 (germline): SGHAT, FQNNGV. The length of the CDR3 is 15 residues. The CDR3 region is CASSLEQGPNYGYTF. CDR3 DNA sequence: TGTGCCAGCAGCTTAGAACAGGGACCTAACTATGGCTACACCTTC.

The gene calls are TRBV28 and TRBJ1-3; 8 bases match TRBD1. The ends lost 5 bases at V and 2 bases at J; junction bases unmatched: 5. CDR1 and CDR2 from the germline V gene are MDHEN and SYDVKM. The length of the CDR3 is 15 residues. CDR3 protein: CASSPTTGAGNTIYF. The CDR3 DNA reads TGTGCCAGCAGTCCGACGACAGGGGCTGGAAACACCATATATTTT.

V is TRBV7-7 and J is TRBJ2-7; TRBD1 agrees at 9 bases. Trimming took 5 bases from V and 2 from J; bases not matched to a gene: 7. The CDR3 has 15 amino acids. Per germline, CDR1 SSHAT and CDR2 FNYEAQ (reference sequence). This CDR3 is CASSLGTGPAYEQYF. In nucleotides, the CDR3 is TGTGCCAGCAGCCTTGGGACAGGGCCGGCCTACGAGCAGTACTTC.

This chain links TRBV5-4 with TRBJ2-7, with TRBD1 identical over 11 bases. The CDR3 contains 15 residues. The germline CDR1 and CDR2 sequences are SGHNT and YYREEE (reference sequence). The trim removed 4 bases at V and 2 bases at J, leaving 5 bases unmatched. CDR3 residues: CASSLGQGVTYEQYF. Here the CDR3 DNA reads TGTGCCAGCAGCCTGGGACAGGGGGTTACCTACGAGCAGTACTTC.

V usage is TRBV7-9 and J usage is TRBJ2-1; 11 bases match TRBD2. Germline values: CDR1 SEHNR, CDR2 FQNEAQ (reference sequence). V shed 5 bases and J 8 bases; nucleotides not matched to a gene: 11. CDR3 length: 16 amino acids. DNA of the CDR3: TGTGCCAGCAGCCCTCCACTAGCGGGGGCTGGAGATGAGCAGTTCTTC. Its translation: CASSPPLAGAGDEQFF.

The chain links TRBV21-1 to TRBJ1-4; TRBD1 is the table's D call, not checked against the DNA. TRBV21-1 represents a pseudogene. CDR3 length: 13 residues. The DNA of the CDR3 is TGTGCCAGCAGCAATAGACAAGCTGAAAAACTGTTTTTT. It specifies CASSNRQAEKLFF.

This clone was observed a few times. The rearrangement links TRBV4-1 to TRBJ2-7, with a possible D match to TRBD1 (6 bases). The CDR3 consists of 13 residues. The germline V and J ends were trimmed by 5 bases and 5 bases, with 13 bases remaining between them. Germline lookup yields CDR1 MGHRA and CDR2 YSYEKL. CDR3 region: CASSSDRDDEQYF. DNA for the CDR3: TGCGCCAGCAGCTCGGACAGAGACGACGAGCAGTACTTC.

The V call is TRBV5-1, the J call TRBJ1-3; TRBD1 might be the D (6 bases). CDR1 is SGHRS, CDR2 YFSETQ, per germline. The CDR3 runs to 15 residues. Trimming pared 7 bases from V and 3 bases from J, leaving 17 bases between. This CDR3 reads CASAVGGRNGNTIYF. CDR3 bases: TGCGCCAGCGCGGTGGGGGGGCGCAATGGAAACACCATATATTTT.

This clone was observed a handful of times. CDR3 DNA: TGTGCCAGCAGCTCCTACTACGAGCAGTACTTC. It codes for CASSSYYEQYF. The chain uses TRBV5-8 and TRBJ2-7; D is ambiguous. The germline V gene encodes CDR1 SGHTS and CDR2 YDEGEE. The CDR3 contains 11 residues. Trimming cost V 3 bases and J 3 bases, with 4 bases left between them.

The chain recombines TRBV10-1 with TRBJ2-1; 14 bases align to TRBD2. This CDR3 has 16 residues. CDR1 is WNHNN, CDR2 SYGVQD, per germline (reference sequence). V dropped 6 bases and J dropped 4; count of bases not matched to a gene: 5. The CDR3 DNA reads TGCGCCAGCAGGACGGGACTAGCGGGGGCTTACAATGAGCAGTTCTTC. Translating gives CASRTGLAGAYNEQFF.

Here the CDR3 reads CASTSRGNTEAFF. The DNA for the CDR3 is TGTGCCAGCACCTCCAGAGGGAACACTGAAGCTTTCTTT. The rearrangement joins TRBV7-9 to TRBJ1-1; no reliable D call. CDR1 is SEHNR and CDR2 is FQNEAQ in the germline V gene (reference sequence). Trimming shortened V by 7 bases and J by 1 base, and 10 bases separated the two germline ends. CDR3 length: 13 residues.

CDR3 in amino acids: CASSQYEQYF. CDR3 sequence (DNA): TGTGCCAGCAGCCAATACGAGCAGTACTTC. The chain couples TRBV2 to TRBJ2-7, with unresolved D. The germline gives CDR1 SNHLY, CDR2 FYNNEI. This CDR3 is built from 10 residues. V gave up 6 bases and J gave up 4 bases, with 4 bases separating them.

This rearrangement joins TRBV5-6 to TRBJ1-4; D remains unclear. Trimming left V 1 base short and J 8 bases short, with 15 bases between. The CDR3 contains 15 residues. Germline assignment: CDR1 SGHDT and CDR2 YYEEEE. CDR3 nucleotides: TGTGCCAGCAGCTTGTATTCCGGCGGGTTAGAAAAACTGTTTTTT. Amino acid sequence: CASSLYSGGLEKLFF.

V gene TRBV7-6 combines with J gene TRBJ1-1; tentatively, D is TRBD1 (6 bases). The CDR3 totals 14 residues. Deletions cut 5 bases from V and 6 bases from J, with 16 bases between. Germline V gene sequence: CDR1 SGHVS, CDR2 FNYEAQ. The CDR3 loop reads CASSMGQAAAEAFF. CDR3 sequence (DNA): TGTGCCAGCAGCATGGGACAAGCCGCAGCTGAAGCTTTCTTT. The full variable domain, with the rest looked up from reference TRBV7-6 and TRBJ1-1, is GAGVSQSPRYKVTKRGQDVALRCDPISGHVSLYWYRQALGQGPEFLTYFNYEAQQDKSGLPNDRFSAERPEGSISTLTIQRTEQRDSAMYRCASSMGQAAAEAFFGQGTRLTVV.

V usage is TRBV27 and J usage is TRBJ1-5; 10 nucleotides align to TRBD1. J was trimmed by 7 bases and V by 6 bases; bases with no gene match: 6. This CDR3 has 14 amino acids. CDR1 MNHEY and CDR2 SMNVEV come from the germline V gene (reference sequence). The CDR3: CASREDRGDQPQHF. Here the CDR3 DNA reads TGTGCCAGCAGGGAGGACAGGGGGGACCAGCCCCAGCATTTT.